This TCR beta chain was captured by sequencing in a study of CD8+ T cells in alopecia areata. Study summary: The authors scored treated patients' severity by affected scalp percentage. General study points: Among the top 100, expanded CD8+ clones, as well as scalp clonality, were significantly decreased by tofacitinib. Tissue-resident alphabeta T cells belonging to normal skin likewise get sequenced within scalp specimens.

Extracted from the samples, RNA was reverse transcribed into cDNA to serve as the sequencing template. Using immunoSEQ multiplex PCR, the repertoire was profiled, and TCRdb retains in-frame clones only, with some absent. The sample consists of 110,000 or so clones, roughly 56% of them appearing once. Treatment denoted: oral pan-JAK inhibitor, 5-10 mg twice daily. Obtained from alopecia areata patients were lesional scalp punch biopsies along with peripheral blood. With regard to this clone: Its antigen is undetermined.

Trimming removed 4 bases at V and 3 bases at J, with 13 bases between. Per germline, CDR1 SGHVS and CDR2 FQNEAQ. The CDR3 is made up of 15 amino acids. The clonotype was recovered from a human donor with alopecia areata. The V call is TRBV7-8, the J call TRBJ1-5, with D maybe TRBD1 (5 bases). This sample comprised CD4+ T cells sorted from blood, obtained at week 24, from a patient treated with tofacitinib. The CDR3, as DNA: TGTGCCAGCAGCTCCCGGGACGGATACAATCAGCCCCAGCATTTT. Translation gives CASSSRDGYNQPQHF. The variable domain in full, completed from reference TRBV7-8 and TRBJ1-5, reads GAGVSQSPRYKVAKRGQDVALRCDPISGHVSLFWYQQALGQGPEFLTYFQNEAQLDKSGLPSDRFFAERPEGSVSTLKIQRTQQEDSAVYLCASSSRDGYNQPQHFGDGTRLSIL.